This is a list of T cell receptor beta chains from one sample in a study of blood T cell repertoires in COVID-19. This table comes from immunoSEQ multiplex PCR, and its TCRdb copy is limited to in-frame clones, with some not included. The profile shows some 150,000 clones, 75% to 90% of them singletons. Sequencing was performed on peripheral blood. Receptor source: a man aged 50 to 60 who had recovered from COVID-19. Both conserved end residues are part of each CDR3. A D gene is named only where the DNA matches it firmly. The listing skips clone size in some rows; elsewhere it reads once, few, many or a size class.

CASSPRTSGGSYEQYF,TGTGCCAGCAGCCCGCGGACTAGCGGCGGGTCCTACGAGCAGTACTTC,TRBV5-6,-,TRBJ2-7,TRBD2
CASSVGSGPGEPLHF,TGTGCCAGCAGCGTAGGGTCCGGACCGGGGGAACCCCTCCACTTT,TRBV9,-,TRBJ1-6,-
CATSPRDRGILGEAFF,TGTGCCACCAGTCCCCGGGACAGGGGGATTCTCGGTGAAGCTTTCTTT,TRBV15,-,TRBJ1-1,TRBD1
CASSSAGGLETQYF,TGTGCCAGCAGCTCAGCGGGGGGGCTTGAGACCCAGTACTTC,TRBV11-3,-,TRBJ2-5,TRBD2
CASSRTGYLEQYF,TGTGCCAGCAGCCGGACAGGGTACCTTGAGCAGTACTTC,TRBV3-1/TRBV3-2,-,TRBJ2-7,TRBD1
CASSPKGGDYNEQFF,TGTGCCAGCAGCCCTAAGGGGGGGGACTACAATGAGCAGTTCTTC,TRBV7-2,-,TRBJ2-1,-
CASSPGINTEAFF,TGTGCCAGCAGCCCCGGGATCAACACTGAAGCTTTCTTT,TRBV11-3,-,TRBJ1-1,-
CAISADRGNNQPQHF,TGTGCCATCAGTGCTGACAGGGGCAACAATCAGCCCCAGCATTTT,TRBV10-3,-,TRBJ1-5,TRBD1
CASSDSGGPYEQYF,TGTGCCAGCAGTGATTCGGGGGGGCCTTACGAGCAGTACTTC,TRBV6-1,-,TRBJ2-7,TRBD2
CASSFAGERGTEAFF,TGTGCCAGCAGCTTCGCAGGGGAACGGGGCACTGAAGCTTTCTTT,TRBV11-2,-,TRBJ1-1,-
CSASWQGAGNTEAFF,TGCAGTGCTAGTTGGCAGGGGGCTGGGAACACTGAAGCTTTCTTT,TRBV20-1,-,TRBJ1-1,TRBD1
CASSERQGEAFF,TGTGCCAGCAGCGAACGACAGGGTGAAGCTTTCTTT,TRBV9,few,TRBJ1-1,TRBD1
CASRNTGQGSNEQFF,TGTGCCAGCAGAAACACGGGACAGGGGAGCAATGAGCAGTTCTTC,TRBV6-6,-,TRBJ2-1,TRBD1
CASSQRTSGYTDTQYF,TGCGCCAGCAGCCAACGGACTAGCGGGTACACAGATACGCAGTATTTT,TRBV4-1,-,TRBJ2-3,TRBD2
CASSLGTIINYEQYF,TGTGCCAGCAGCCTTGGGACTATCATAAACTACGAGCAGTACTTC,TRBV11-2,-,TRBJ2-7,TRBD2
CASSQDLQPGRGYTF,TGTGCCAGCAGCCAAGATTTACAGCCAGGGCGCGGCTACACCTTC,TRBV14,few,TRBJ1-2,-
CASSLNAGEAFF,TGTGCCAGCAGCTTAAACGCAGGCGAAGCTTTCTTT,TRBV7-8,-,TRBJ1-1,-
CASSYSIFGTGSFRQPQHF,TGTGCCAGCAGTTACTCGATTTTTGGGACAGGGAGTTTTCGTCAGCCCCAGCATTTT,TRBV6-2/TRBV6-3,-,TRBJ1-5,TRBD1
CASSLERMNTEAFF,TGTGCCAGCAGCTTAGAGAGGATGAACACTGAAGCTTTCTTT,TRBV11-3,-,TRBJ1-1,-
CASSSSGPDGYTF,TGTGCCAGCAGTTCGTCAGGGCCCGATGGCTACACCTTC,TRBV2,-,TRBJ1-2,-
CASSLGRGSGYTEAFF,TGTGCCAGCAGCTTAGGCAGGGGGTCCGGGTACACTGAAGCTTTCTTT,TRBV7-8,-,TRBJ1-1,TRBD1
CASSPAGGLALSGANVLTF,TGTGCCAGCAGCCCCGCAGGGGGACTAGCCCTCTCTGGGGCCAACGTCCTGACTTTC,TRBV5-6,-,TRBJ2-6,TRBD2
CATSDSQASYNEQFF,TGTGCCACCAGTGACTCACAGGCGTCCTACAATGAGCAGTTCTTC,TRBV24-1,-,TRBJ2-1,-
CASSEEVRGYKNIQYF,TGTGCCAGCAGTGAAGAAGTGAGAGGGTACAAAAACATTCAGTACTTC,TRBV2,-,TRBJ2-4,-
CASPRDWNTEAFF,TGTGCCAGTCCTCGGGACTGGAACACTGAAGCTTTCTTT,TRBV6-5,-,TRBJ1-1,-
CASSYGTGLTNTGELFF,TGCGCCAGCAGCTACGGGACAGGCCTTACGAACACCGGGGAGCTGTTTTTT,TRBV5-1,-,TRBJ2-2,TRBD1
CASSGQGDQPQHF,TGCGCCAGCAGTGGACAGGGAGATCAGCCCCAGCATTTT,TRBV10-1,-,TRBJ1-5,TRBD1
CAWSPTRTGNTIYF,TGTGCCTGGAGTCCTACCCGAACTGGAAACACCATATATTTT,TRBV30,-,TRBJ1-3,-
CASSSGGQGALTGYTF,TGTGCCAGCAGCTCCGGCGGACAGGGGGCCCTAACTGGCTACACCTTC,TRBV5-4,-,TRBJ1-2,TRBD1
CASSYLGGSQPQHF,TGTGCCAGCAGTTACCTCGGGGGGAGTCAGCCCCAGCATTTT,TRBV6-2/TRBV6-3,-,TRBJ1-5,-
CASRRGERNTEAFF,TGTGCCAGCAGGCGGGGGGAGCGGAACACTGAAGCTTTCTTT,TRBV7-9,-,TRBJ1-1,-
CATQRVPNEKLFF,TGTGCCACCCAACGGGTTCCGAATGAAAAACTGTTTTTT,TRBV15,few,TRBJ1-4,-
CASSFSGQNYGYTF,TGTGCCAGCAGTTTCTCGGGACAGAACTATGGCTACACCTTC,TRBV6-5,-,TRBJ1-2,TRBD1
CASEQASPGELFF,TGCGCCAGCGAGCAGGCGTCACCCGGGGAGCTGTTTTTT,TRBV10-1,once,TRBJ2-2,-
CASSPRDRGTDTQYF,TGCGCCAGCAGCCCCCGGGACAGGGGCACAGATACGCAGTATTTT,TRBV4-1,-,TRBJ2-3,TRBD1
CASSHKRGAGELFF,TGTGCCAGCAGCCACAAAAGAGGCGCCGGGGAGCTGTTTTTT,TRBV27,-,TRBJ2-2,-
CASSPRQGKYTDTQYF,TGTGCCAGTAGCCCACGGCAGGGGAAGTACACAGATACGCAGTATTTT,TRBV19,-,TRBJ2-3,-